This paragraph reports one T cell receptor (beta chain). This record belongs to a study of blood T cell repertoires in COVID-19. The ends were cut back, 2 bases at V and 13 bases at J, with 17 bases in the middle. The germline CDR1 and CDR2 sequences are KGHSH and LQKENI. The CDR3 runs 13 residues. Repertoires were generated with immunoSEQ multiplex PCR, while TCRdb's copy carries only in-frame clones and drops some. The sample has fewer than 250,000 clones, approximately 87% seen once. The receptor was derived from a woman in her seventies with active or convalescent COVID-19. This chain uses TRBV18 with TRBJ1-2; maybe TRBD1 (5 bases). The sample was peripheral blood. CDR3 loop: CASSPGASPRATF. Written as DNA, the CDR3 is TGTGCCAGCTCACCAGGGGCATCCCCCCGGGCCACCTTC.